This T cell receptor (beta chain) was recorded in a study of long-term antiretroviral therapy in people with HIV. On the study more broadly: It was about a decade after the earliest samples that the 2015 immediate-ART recommendation appeared.

Donors each had at least one pre-ART PBMC sample and at least two post-ART ones. At survey level, the immunoSEQ assay was run in its v3.0 version. TCRdb keeps only in-frame clones here, not all; method: immunoSEQ multiplex PCR. The profile covers 15,000 to 20,000 clones, with about 86% appearing a single time and about 8% taken by the ten largest. This material consisted of unsorted PBMCs, taken 0.1 years after starting antiretroviral therapy. This sequence originates from a man younger than 35 with HIV.

The CDR3 sequence is CASSSTADMNTEAFF. The CDR3 DNA reads TGTGCCAGCAGCTCGACAGCTGACATGAACACTGAAGCTTTCTTT. The chain recombines TRBV5-6 with TRBJ1-1, with D possibly matching TRBD1 (5 bases). The CDR3 totals 15 residues. The germline V gene has CDR1 SGHDT and CDR2 YYEEEE. Trimming cost V 3 bases and J 0 bases, with 12 bases left between them.